Listed below are T cell receptor beta chains from one sample, sequenced in a study of T cell repertoires in cytomegalovirus infection. No antigen has been identified for these receptors. TCRdb reprocessed the reads with MiXCR, giving one entry per CDR3 protein. The sample lists approximately 300,000 distinct CDR3 sequences; 29% were seen once. Sample: cultured PBMCs, taken from culture after CMV antigen stimulation. The receptors here all came from a human donor in good health (CMV status not recorded). Some clones in this sample may be carry-over from other donors' samples. Each CDR3 is given with its conserved first and last residue.

v_call,j_call,cdr3_aa
TRBV12-3/TRBV12-4,TRBJ2-6,CASRQQGSGANVLTF
TRBV7-2,TRBJ2-1,CASSPLAGGSYNEQFF
TRBV20-1,TRBJ2-5,CSARKGQETQYF
TRBV2,TRBJ2-3,CASSLRPVATSDTQYF
TRBV4-2,TRBJ2-1,CASSQGTLAGESYNEQFF
TRBV18,TRBJ2-7,CASSPNSGGAGEQYF
TRBV5-4,TRBJ1-6,CASSLYGGGNSPLHF
TRBV11-2,TRBJ1-1,CASLLDRLNTEAFF
TRBV12-3/TRBV12-4,TRBJ1-1,CASGYMNTEAFF
TRBV28,TRBJ1-5,CASSGGGTNQPQHF
TRBV9,TRBJ2-1,CASSVSGSSGNEQFF
TRBV7-9,TRBJ1-6,CASSQTGGSPLHF
TRBV6-5,TRBJ1-2,CASSYSLTKTGVHYGYTF
TRBV4-1,TRBJ2-5,CASSQERGGPQETQYF
TRBV6-5,TRBJ2-7,CASSYEGGPSYEQYF
TRBV5-8,TRBJ2-3,CASSETGYTQYF
TRBV7-2,TRBJ2-3,CASRSGSTDTQYF
TRBV6-2/TRBV6-3,TRBJ2-1,CASTLRGTGPNEQFF
TRBV7-3,TRBJ2-5,CASSLGGSIRQETQYF
TRBV12-3/TRBV12-4,TRBJ2-3,CASSLVRTGGTDTQYF
TRBV20-1,TRBJ2-1,CSARDQLAGVLQFF
TRBV7-2,TRBJ2-5,CASSFTNQETQYF
TRBV7-9,TRBJ2-5,CASREEETQYF
TRBV9,TRBJ2-5,CASSVGSVQETQYF
TRBV2,TRBJ2-7,CASSRGQVSYEQYF
TRBV7-6,TRBJ2-7,CASSLAVSDEQYF
TRBV28,TRBJ1-1,CASSLLGQKNTEAFF
TRBV29-1,TRBJ2-3,CSVDWGWWGTDTQYF
TRBV28,TRBJ2-5,CASSPLTIAGRGETQYF
TRBV20-1,TRBJ2-1,CSARSAGMGNEQFF
TRBV5-4,TRBJ1-5,CAGGTAKGIRPQHF
TRBV7-2,TRBJ2-2,CASSPLAGGTGELFF